The rows below give T cell receptor beta chains drawn from one sample of a study of shared T cell receptors in the human thymus. Generated by immunoSEQ multiplex PCR, the TCRdb table keeps only in-frame clones and is missing some. The sample records 700,000 or so clones, 80% to 90% being singletons. This sample was also put to use in a study of human thymus T cells.

The sequencing sample was made of thymocytes. Receptors originate from a girl under three years old with a congenital heart defect. Each CDR3 is given with its conserved first and last residue. A D gene is named only where the DNA matches it firmly. Size is stated for part of the rows, as once, few or many counts, or as a class when the clone is expanded.

j_gene	d_gene	abundance	v_gene	CDR3aa	CDR3nt
TRBJ1-6	NA	NA	TRBV5-8	CASSLVSRYNSPLHF	TGTGCCAGCAGCTTGGTTAGTCGCTATAATTCACCCCTCCACTTT
TRBJ1-2	TRBD1	NA	TRBV2	CANSRGQGKKAYGYTF	TGTGCCAATAGTCGCGGACAGGGCAAAAAAGCGTATGGCTACACCTTC
TRBJ1-2	TRBD1	NA	TRBV7-3	CASSLRQGYGYTF	TGTGCCAGCAGCCTACGACAGGGCTATGGCTACACCTTC
TRBJ2-7	TRBD1	NA	TRBV7-2	CASSLAPTLPDRGSYEQYF	TGTGCCAGCAGCTTAGCACCTACTCTCCCGGACAGGGGCTCCTACGAGCAGTACTTC
TRBJ1-2	NA	few	TRBV29-1	CSDRPPPGMIVYFSYGYTF	TGCAGCGATCGCCCCCCCCCAGGGATGATAGTCTACTTTAGCTATGGCTACACCTTC
TRBJ2-1	TRBD2	NA	TRBV7-2	CASSLELAGLYEQFF	TGTGCCAGCAGCTTAGAACTAGCGGGGCTTTATGAGCAGTTCTTC
TRBJ1-4	NA	few	TRBV6-1	CASSEGLGPRGKLFF	TGTGCCAGCAGTGAAGGGCTTGGGCCCCGTGGAAAACTGTTTTTT
TRBJ1-3	NA	NA	TRBV7-6	CASSLANPQILPVGFGNTIYF	TGTGCCAGCAGCTTAGCTAATCCACAGATACTCCCCGTTGGATTCGGAAACACCATATATTTT
TRBJ1-1	NA	once	TRBV5-5	CASSFPVAGDWVEAFF	TGTGCCAGCAGCTTCCCTGTGGCGGGGGATTGGGTTGAAGCTTTCTTT
TRBJ1-5	TRBD1	NA	TRBV6-5	CASSCETGYGQPQHF	TGTGCCAGCAGTTGCGAGACAGGGTACGGTCAGCCCCAGCATTTT
TRBJ2-6	TRBD1	NA	TRBV27	CASSPRDSPDSGANVLTF	TGTGCCAGCAGTCCCCGGGACAGCCCCGACTCTGGGGCCAACGTCCTGACTTTC
TRBJ1-1	NA	NA	TRBV5-4	CASSPTGEDTEAFF	TGTGCCAGCAGCCCAACGGGGGAGGACACTGAAGCTTTCTTT
TRBJ2-7	NA	NA	TRBV4-2	CASSHRQGGQYEQYF	TGTGCCAGCAGCCATCGACAGGGAGGCCAATACGAGCAGTACTTC
TRBJ1-4	NA	NA	TRBV27	CASSGRVAGNEKLFF	TGTGCCAGCAGTGGCCGAGTCGCGGGGAATGAAAAACTGTTTTTT
TRBJ2-7	TRBD1	NA	TRBV4-3	CASSQGRDSGPSSYEQYF	TGCGCCAGCAGCCAAGGCCGGGACAGCGGCCCAAGCTCCTACGAGCAGTACTTC
TRBJ1-1	TRBD1	NA	TRBV12-5	CASGLTTGLHTEAFF	TGTGCTAGTGGTTTGACGACAGGGTTGCACACTGAAGCTTTCTTT
TRBJ1-5	TRBD1	NA	TRBV28	CASRFGVDRVSNQPQHF	TGTGCCAGCAGGTTTGGGGTCGACAGGGTCAGCAATCAGCCCCAGCATTTT
TRBJ2-7	TRBD2	few	TRBV19	CASSSSPAGTSLSSYEQYF	TGTGCCAGTAGTTCAAGCCCCGCCGGGACTAGCCTTTCGAGCTACGAGCAGTACTTC
TRBJ2-1	NA	NA	TRBV28	CASSLTPVNNEQFF	TGTGCCAGCAGTTTAACGCCGGTCAACAATGAGCAGTTCTTC
TRBJ2-3	NA	NA	TRBV5-6	CASRRGLITSTDTQYF	TGTGCCAGCAGACGAGGACTTATTACCTCGACAGATACGCAGTATTTT
TRBJ1-1	TRBD1	NA	TRBV15	CATSRVGGDSLFTEAFF	TGTGCCACCAGCAGAGTGGGTGGGGACAGTCTTTTCACTGAAGCTTTCTTT
TRBJ1-6	TRBD1	once	TRBV5-1	CASSLVDRANSPLHF	TGCGCCAGCAGCTTGGTTGACAGGGCCAATTCACCCCTCCACTTT
TRBJ2-7	NA	NA	TRBV19	CASSRTDSSSYEQYF	TGTGCCAGTAGTCGTACAGATTCGAGCTCCTACGAGCAGTACTTC
TRBJ2-3	TRBD2	NA	TRBV5-1	CATRGMPSGLAVDTQYF	TGCGCCACCAGGGGGATGCCTTCGGGACTAGCGGTCGATACGCAGTATTTT
TRBJ1-6	NA	NA	TRBV11-2	CASSSYYPGGSSYNSPLHF	TGTGCCAGCAGCTCCTACTACCCGGGGGGAAGCTCCTATAATTCACCCCTCCACTTT
TRBJ1-3	TRBD1	NA	TRBV18	CASSPTGSKGNTIYF	TGTGCCAGCTCACCGACAGGGTCTAAGGGAAACACCATATATTTT
TRBJ1-2	TRBD1	NA	TRBV28	CASSLPGQGAGGYTF	TGTGCCAGCAGCCTCCCGGGACAGGGGGCAGGGGGCTACACCTTC
TRBJ2-6	NA	once	TRBV21-1	CASSKGCRDRGREWDSGANVLTF	TGTGCCAGCAGCAAAGGTTGCCGGGACAGGGGGCGCGAGTGGGACTCTGGGGCCAACGTCCTGACTTTC
TRBJ2-7	NA	NA	TRBV6-1	CASSVGGALEQYF	TGTGCCAGCAGTGTTGGAGGGGCTCTCGAGCAGTACTTC
TRBJ2-7	TRBD2	NA	TRBV27	CASSLFGGYEQYF	TGTGCCAGCAGTTTGTTCGGGGGGTACGAGCAGTACTTC
TRBJ1-2	TRBD1	NA	TRBV5-1	CASSETGDGYTF	TGCGCCAGCAGCGAGACAGGGGATGGCTACACCTTC
TRBJ1-2	TRBD1	NA	TRBV6-6	CATRCEGAGTGGFNTF	TGTGCCACCCGGTGCGAAGGGGCGGGGACAGGGGGCTTTAACACCTTC
TRBJ2-7	NA	NA	TRBV2	CASSARGGRVVQYF	TGTGCCAGCAGTGCCCGAGGGGGAAGGGTGGTGCAGTACTTC
TRBJ1-5	TRBD1	NA	TRBV28	CASSFGRDRLNQPQHF	TGTGCCAGCAGTTTCGGCAGGGACAGATTAAATCAGCCCCAGCATTTT
TRBJ2-7	TRBD1	NA	TRBV10-1	CASSESRDRPYEQYF	TGCGCCAGCAGTGAGTCGAGGGACAGGCCCTACGAGCAGTACTTC
TRBJ2-1	TRBD1	NA	TRBV9	CASGTGARLWSYNEQFF	TGTGCCAGCGGGACAGGGGCCCGTTTATGGTCCTACAATGAGCAGTTCTTC
TRBJ1-2	TRBD1	NA	TRBV27	CASRTGGLPYGYTF	TGTGCCAGCCGGACAGGGGGCCTCCCTTATGGCTACACCTTC
TRBJ2-3	NA	NA	TRBV10-2	CASEGGSDTQYF	TGCGCCAGCGAGGGAGGATCCGATACGCAGTATTTT
TRBJ1-4	TRBD1	NA	TRBV18	CASCDRVKEKLFF	TGTGCCAGCTGTGACAGGGTCAAAGAAAAACTGTTTTTT
TRBJ1-1	NA	NA	TRBV27	CASSFLGRGNTEAFF	TGTGCCAGCAGTTTCTTAGGCAGGGGGAACACTGAAGCTTTCTTT
TRBJ2-7	NA	NA	TRBV5-4	CASSLMAGKPTEQYF	TGTGCCAGCAGCTTGATGGCGGGGAAGCCTACGGAGCAGTACTTC
TRBJ2-5	NA	few	TRBV5-4	CASSLEPGQPSRGGRAQYF	TGTGCCAGCAGCCTCGAGCCGGGACAGCCCTCTCGGGGGGGACGGGCCCAGTACTTC
TRBJ2-7	NA	NA	TRBV7-7	CASSLEQADEQYF	TGTGCTAGCAGCTTAGAACAGGCAGACGAGCAGTACTTC
TRBJ1-1	NA	NA	TRBV7-6	CASSSSKGGLLPGDTEAFF	TGTGCCAGCAGCTCATCCAAAGGGGGTCTCCTACCCGGGGACACTGAAGCTTTCTTT
TRBJ2-1	NA	NA	TRBV5-1	CASSLPGSYNEQFF	TGCGCCAGCAGCTTGCCAGGCTCCTACAATGAGCAGTTCTTC